Described below is a single TCR beta chain sequence and its context. The data were taken from a study of blood T cell repertoires in COVID-19. Study-level information: T cells, B-cell-depleted T cells, or PBMCs supplied cDNA or gDNA.

Study processing details: The assay estimated nucleated cells by amplifying reference gene primers. Clones were read by immunoSEQ multiplex PCR, and TCRdb kept only the in-frame ones, dropping some. V, J and clone size reflect that table, while D and trimming were determined from the DNA. The table includes 65,000 to 75,000 clones, 80% detected once. With 5 bases clipped from V and 4 bases from J, the junction kept 7 bases outside the gene matches. This CDR3 is built from 14 residues. CDR1 is MNHEY, CDR2 SVGAGI, per germline. The rearrangement joins TRBV6-5 to TRBJ2-7; 8 bases align to TRBD1. The sample consisted of peripheral blood. This sequence originates from a human donor in a cohort sampled during active COVID-19. CDR3 region: CASSPRTGRYEQYF. The DNA of the CDR3 is TGTGCCAGCAGTCCCCGGACAGGGCGTTACGAGCAGTACTTC.